These T cell receptor beta chains were read from a single sample in a study of blood T cells in healthy people across ages. TCRdb re-analysed the 5' RACE reads in MiXCR, keeping a single row per CDR3 protein. The sample has 920,000 or so distinct CDR3 sequences, 35% to 50% seen once. The sample consisted of blood. The receptors shown here come from an older woman in good health. CDR3s include the opening cysteine and the closing phenylalanine or tryptophan. Fields, in order: D gene, CDR3 length, J gene, V gene, clone size, CDR3 DNA, CDR3 protein. A D gene is named only where the DNA matches it firmly. Size is omitted from some rows. Given values are once, few, many or a class for expanded clones.

TRBD1,15,TRBJ2-1,TRBV19,NA,TGTGCCAGTAGTATAGGGGACAGGGACTACAATGAGCAGTTCTTC,CASSIGDRDYNEQFF
TRBD2,15,TRBJ2-1,TRBV12-3/TRBV12-4,NA,TGTGCCAGCGGATTCCGTGGGACTAGCAGGAATGAGCAGTTCTTC,CASGFRGTSRNEQFF
TRBD2,13,TRBJ2-7,TRBV18,many,TGTGCCAGCTCACCACTACTAGCGAACGAGCAGTACTTC,CASSPLLANEQYF
NA,11,TRBJ2-5,TRBV20-1,NA,TGCAGTGCTACTAGCTCGGAGACCCAGTACTTC,CSATSSETQYF
NA,16,TRBJ2-4,TRBV7-8,few,TGTGCCAGCAGCTTAGCGCGGGGTTTCTACGAAAACATTCAGTACTTC,CASSLARGFYENIQYF
TRBD1,15,TRBJ1-1,TRBV14,NA,TGTGCCAGCAGCCAAAGGGGACAGGGGGCGGCTGAAGCTTTCTTT,CASSQRGQGAAEAFF
TRBD2,11,TRBJ2-7,TRBV29-1,few,TGCAGCGTTGCCTGGGGGGGCGAGCAGTACTTC,CSVAWGGEQYF
NA,12,TRBJ1-4,TRBV7-2,NA,TGTGCCAGCCGCAGGGTAAATGAAAAACTGTTTTTT,CASRRVNEKLFF
TRBD2,13,TRBJ2-1,TRBV6-6,NA,TGTGCCGTACAGGGAGTAGCGGGAAATGAGCAGTTCTTC,CAVQGVAGNEQFF
NA,13,TRBJ2-1,TRBV13,NA,TGTGCCAGCAGCCCACCAGACTACAATGAGCAGTTCTTC,CASSPPDYNEQFF
NA,13,TRBJ1-2,TRBV10-2,many,TGCGCCAGCAGTGAAGGCAGGGTGGGTGGCTACACCTTC,CASSEGRVGGYTF
TRBD2,13,TRBJ2-7,TRBV29-1,few,TGCAGCGTCATTCTAGCGGCAACCTACGAGCAGTACTTC,CSVILAATYEQYF
NA,13,TRBJ1-4,TRBV29-1,NA,TGCAGCGTTGAAGAAGGGGGTGATGAAAAACAGTTTTTT,CSVEEGGDEKQFF
NA,13,TRBJ1-2,TRBV29-1,NA,TGCAGCGTTGAAGCCAGAGCGACTAGAGGCTACACCTTC,CSVEARATRGYTF
TRBD2,15,TRBJ2-7,TRBV4-2,NA,TGTGCCAGCAGCCAGTTTAGCGGGGTATCCTACGAGCAGTACTTC,CASSQFSGVSYEQYF
NA,14,TRBJ1-6,TRBV12-3/TRBV12-4,few,TGTGCCAGCTACTTGACAGGCGGGAATTCACCCCTCCACTTT,CASYLTGGNSPLHF
NA,14,TRBJ2-5,TRBV5-6,NA,TGTGCCAGCAGCTTCGGTGGGACTCTAGAGACCCAGTACTTC,CASSFGGTLETQYF
NA,12,TRBJ2-5,TRBV3-1,few,TGTGCCAGCAGCCAAGATCTTGGAAGTCAGTACTTC,CASSQDLGSQYF
TRBD1,15,TRBJ1-1,TRBV4-2,few,TGTGCCAGCAGCCGAGACAGGGGGCTGAGCACTGAAGCTTTCTTT,CASSRDRGLSTEAFF
NA,12,TRBJ1-2,TRBV25-1,NA,TGTGCCAGCAGTGAATTCGGTCTTGGCTACACCTTC,CASSEFGLGYTF
NA,17,TRBJ1-1,TRBV5-1,NA,TGCGCCAGCAGCTCGGGTGGTGGCCAGGTTCAATGGACTGAAGCTTTCTTT,CASSSGGGQVQWTEAFF
NA,17,TRBJ2-7,TRBV7-9,NA,TGTGCCAGCAGCTTATCCCCGGCCGGTCCTGGCTCCTACGAGCAGTACTTC,CASSLSPAGPGSYEQYF
NA,16,TRBJ2-1,TRBV5-5,few,TGTGCCAGCAGCGGGGGGTTCCCAACGCACTACAATGAGCAGTTCTTC,CASSGGFPTHYNEQFF
TRBD1,14,TRBJ2-7,TRBV9,NA,TGTGCCAGCAGCGCCTCCTGGACAGGGGACCTGCAGTACTTC,CASSASWTGDLQYF
NA,13,TRBJ2-7,TRBV10-2,NA,TGCGCCAGCAAGAAAGTGGGTGGCTACGAGCAGTACTTC,CASKKVGGYEQYF
NA,14,TRBJ2-5,TRBV5-1,NA,TGCGCCAGCAGACCGGGGGTAGTGGGAGAGACCCTGTACTTC,CASRPGVVGETLYF
NA,13,TRBJ2-5,TRBV5-1,NA,TGCGCCAGCAGTGTGGGGACCGAGGGGACCCAGTACTTC,CASSVGTEGTQYF